This T cell receptor beta chain was observed in a study of blood T cell repertoires in COVID-19 (TCRdb year 2020). As for the study more broadly: Samples from collaborators originated in the United States, Italy and Spain and spanned both the acute and convalescent phases of COVID-19. The material from the prospective study consisted of cDNA or gDNA derived from T cells, B-cell-depleted T cells, or PBMCs. Subjects who had been exposed to COVID-19, were actively infected with it, or had recovered from it provided the deeply sampled blood TCRbeta repertoires that made up the dataset. The repertoires were released in a freely available public database meant as a resource for research on the immune response to SARS-CoV-2. The samples were drawn from the first 160 participants of the ongoing ImmuneRACE study and from about 1,200 subjects provided by 6 global collaborators. Sample metadata almost always included a de-identified subject ID, COVID-19 status, age in years and sex. Where available, HLA class I and class II types were taken from metadata supplied by the sample provider and were not determined by assay-based typing. Results and caveats for the whole study, not just this receptor: How much clinical and demographic metadata was included differed by source and by participant, and the metadata was provided uncurated.

As to this clone: Its binding antigen is unknown. No much larger clone is present one base from it, and per-base qualities are unavailable.

TCRbeta CDR3 regions were amplified from genomic DNA by means of the immunoSEQ Assay, a bias-controlled multiplex PCR. In the authors' own workflow: The number of nucleated cells in each sample was estimated from the amplification of reference gene primers within the assay. Sequence reads were collapsed and filtered to measure the absolute abundance of every unique TCRbeta CDR3 rearrangement. For each sample, productive Simpson clonality was calculated as the square root of Simpson's diversity index over productive rearrangements. TCRdb obtained this table from immuneACCESS and retained in-frame rearrangements with V and J assigned. These tables miss some clones; where compared with another copy, unresolved V genes account for less than half of the shortfall, and the remainder is unexplained. V, J and clone size derive from that table, while D and trimming were established from the DNA sequence. The sample data list 150,000 or so clones, and 80% to 90% of these were observed just once. The ten largest clones represent around 8% of the sample.

At one collaborating source in Seattle, patients were enrolled during active infection and were followed longitudinally through the course of disease. The collaborating institutions used their own protocols to collect whole blood in K2EDTA tubes. Collaborator samples were shipped for TCRbeta analysis as frozen whole blood, isolated PBMCs, or DNA extracted from either sample type. The CDR3 sequence holds 14 residues, the cysteine and phenylalanine included. Only the CDR3 DNA stays, 42 bases, in frame from base 1. V is pared back by 1 base and J by 4 bases, with 8 bases lying between the germline termini. The germline V gene (reference sequence) specifies SEHNR as CDR1 and FQNEAQ as CDR2.

The V gene is TRBV7-9 and the J gene is TRBJ2-4; the D gene cannot be resolved reliably. Material: peripheral blood. The receptor comes from an older woman with COVID-19, enrolled during active disease. The nucleotide sequence is TGTGCCAGCAGCTTAGAACAGATAAAAAACATTCAGTACTTC. Translated, this is CASSLEQIKNIQYF.